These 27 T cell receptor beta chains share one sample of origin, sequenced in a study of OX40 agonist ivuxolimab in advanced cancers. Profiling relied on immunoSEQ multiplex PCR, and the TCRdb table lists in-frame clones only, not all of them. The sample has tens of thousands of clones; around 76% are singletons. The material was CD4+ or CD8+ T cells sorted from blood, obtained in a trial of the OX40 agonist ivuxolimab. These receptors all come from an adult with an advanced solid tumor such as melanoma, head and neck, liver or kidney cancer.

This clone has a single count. The CDR3: CASSQAGGIETQYF. CDR3 sequence (DNA): TGCGCCAGCAGCCAAGCGGGGGGTATAGAGACCCAGTACTTC. The chain is built from TRBV4-1 and TRBJ2-5; 7 bases are a match to TRBD2. The J segment lost 4 bases and the V segment lost 1 base, leaving 3 bases of the junction unmatched. Germline lookup yields CDR1 MGHRA and CDR2 YSYEKL. CDR3 length equals 14 residues.

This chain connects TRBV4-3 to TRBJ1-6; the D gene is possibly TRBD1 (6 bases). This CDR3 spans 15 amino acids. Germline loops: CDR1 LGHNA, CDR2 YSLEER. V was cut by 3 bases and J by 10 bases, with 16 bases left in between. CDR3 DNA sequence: TGCGCCAGCAGCCAGTTAGACAGGACAGAATCACCCCTCCACTTT. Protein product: CASSQLDRTESPLHF.

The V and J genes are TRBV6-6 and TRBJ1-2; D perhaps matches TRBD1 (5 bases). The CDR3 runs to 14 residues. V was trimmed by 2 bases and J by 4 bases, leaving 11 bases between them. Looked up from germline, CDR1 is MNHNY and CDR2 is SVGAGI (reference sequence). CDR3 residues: CASSYGGAGYGYTF. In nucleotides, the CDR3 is TGTGCCAGCAGTTACGGAGGGGCAGGCTATGGCTACACCTTC.

CDR3 bases: TGTGCCAGCAGCTTGGGGGAGAGACCTTTAATGAACACTGAAGCTTTCTTT. It codes for CASSLGERPLMNTEAFF. The V gene is TRBV5-6, the J gene TRBJ1-1; D not resolved. The CDR3 covers 17 residues. The V end was cut by 0 bases, the J end by 0 bases, with 15 bases between. Per germline, CDR1 SGHDT and CDR2 YYEEEE.

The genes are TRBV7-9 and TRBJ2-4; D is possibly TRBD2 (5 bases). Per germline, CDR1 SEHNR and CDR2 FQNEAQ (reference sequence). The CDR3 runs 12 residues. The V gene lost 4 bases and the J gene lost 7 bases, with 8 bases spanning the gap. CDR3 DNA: TGTGCCAGCAGCTCGGGAAGTAACATTCAGTACTTC. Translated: CASSSGSNIQYF.

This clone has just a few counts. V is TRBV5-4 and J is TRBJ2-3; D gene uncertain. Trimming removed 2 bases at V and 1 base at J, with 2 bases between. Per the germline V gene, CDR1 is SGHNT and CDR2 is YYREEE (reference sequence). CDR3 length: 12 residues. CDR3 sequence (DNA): TGTGCCAGCAGCTTCGGCACAGATACGCAGTATTTT. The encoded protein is CASSFGTDTQYF.

The CDR3 sequence: CASSTGGGEQFF. In DNA form, the CDR3 reads TGTGCCAGCAGTACAGGGGGCGGCGAGCAGTTCTTC. The V gene is TRBV27, the J gene TRBJ2-1; 9 bases align to TRBD1. Looked up from germline, CDR1 is MNHEY and CDR2 is SMNVEV (reference sequence). The CDR3 consists of 12 residues. V was pared by 5 bases and J by 10 bases, with 3 bases of the junction left unmatched.

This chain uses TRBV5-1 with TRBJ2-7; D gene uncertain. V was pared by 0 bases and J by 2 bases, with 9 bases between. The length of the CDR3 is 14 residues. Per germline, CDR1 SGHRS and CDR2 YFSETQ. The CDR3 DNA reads TGCGCCAGCAGCTTGGGTCTCAGGACCTACGAGCAGTACTTC. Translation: CASSLGLRTYEQYF.

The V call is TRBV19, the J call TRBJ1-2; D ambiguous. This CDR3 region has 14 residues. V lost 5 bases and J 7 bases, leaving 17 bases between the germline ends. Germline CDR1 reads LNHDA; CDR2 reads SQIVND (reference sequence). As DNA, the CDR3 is TGTGCCAGTAGTTCCGCACGGTTACCTCGTGGCTACACCTTC. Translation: CASSSARLPRGYTF.

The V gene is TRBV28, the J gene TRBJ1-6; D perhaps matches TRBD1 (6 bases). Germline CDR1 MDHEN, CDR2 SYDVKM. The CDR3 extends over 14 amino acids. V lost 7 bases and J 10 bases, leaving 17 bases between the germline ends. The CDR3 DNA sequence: TGTGCCAGCACCTACCAGGGGATTGGATCACCCCTCCACTTT. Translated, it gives CASTYQGIGSPLHF.

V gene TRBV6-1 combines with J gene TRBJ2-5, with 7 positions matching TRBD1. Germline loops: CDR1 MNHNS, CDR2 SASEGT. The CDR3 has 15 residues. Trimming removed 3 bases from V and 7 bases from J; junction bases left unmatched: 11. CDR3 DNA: TGTGCCAGCAGTGACGATCAGGGGGTCATAGGGACCCAGTACTTC. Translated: CASSDDQGVIGTQYF.

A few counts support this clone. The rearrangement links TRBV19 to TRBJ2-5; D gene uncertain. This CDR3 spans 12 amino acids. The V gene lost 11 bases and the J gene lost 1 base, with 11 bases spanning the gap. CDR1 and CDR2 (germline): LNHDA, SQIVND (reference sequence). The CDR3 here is CACPRAQETQYF. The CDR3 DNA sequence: TGTGCCTGCCCGCGTGCCCAAGAGACCCAGTACTTC. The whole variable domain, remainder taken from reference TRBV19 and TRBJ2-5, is DGGITQSPKYLFRKEGQNVTLSCEQNLNHDAMYWYRQDPGQGLRLIYYSQIVNDFQKGDIAEGYSVSREKKESFPLTVTSAQKNPTAFYLCACPRAQETQYFGPGTRLLVL.

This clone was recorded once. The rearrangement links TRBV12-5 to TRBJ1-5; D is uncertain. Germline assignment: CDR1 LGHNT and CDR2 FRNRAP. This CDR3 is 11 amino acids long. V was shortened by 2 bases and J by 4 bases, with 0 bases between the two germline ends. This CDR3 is CASGLNQPQHF. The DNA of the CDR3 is TGTGCTAGTGGTTTGAATCAGCCCCAGCATTTT.

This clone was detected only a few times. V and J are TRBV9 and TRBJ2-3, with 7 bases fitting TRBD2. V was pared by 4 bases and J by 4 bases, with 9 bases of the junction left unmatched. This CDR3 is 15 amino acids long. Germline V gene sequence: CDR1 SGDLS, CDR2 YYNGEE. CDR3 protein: CASSLSGANSDTQYF. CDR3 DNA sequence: TGTGCCAGCAGCTTAAGCGGGGCAAACTCAGATACGCAGTATTTT.

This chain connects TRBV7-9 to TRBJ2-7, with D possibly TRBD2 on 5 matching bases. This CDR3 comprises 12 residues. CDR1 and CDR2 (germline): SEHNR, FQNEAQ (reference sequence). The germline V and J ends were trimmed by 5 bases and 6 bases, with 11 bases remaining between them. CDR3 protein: CASSVGRGEQYF. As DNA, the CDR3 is TGTGCCAGCAGCGTAGGCCGGGGCGAGCAGTACTTC.

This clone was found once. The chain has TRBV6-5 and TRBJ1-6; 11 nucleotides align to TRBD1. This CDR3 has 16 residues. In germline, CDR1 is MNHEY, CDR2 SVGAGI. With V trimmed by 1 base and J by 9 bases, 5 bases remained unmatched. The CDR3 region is CASSYFLGTGGSPLHF. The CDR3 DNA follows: TGTGCCAGCAGTTACTTTTTAGGGACAGGGGGTTCACCCCTCCACTTT.

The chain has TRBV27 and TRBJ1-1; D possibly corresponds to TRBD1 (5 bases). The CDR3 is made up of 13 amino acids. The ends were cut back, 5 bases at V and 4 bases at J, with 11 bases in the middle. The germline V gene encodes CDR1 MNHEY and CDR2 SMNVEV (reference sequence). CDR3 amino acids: CASSPGSGTEAFF. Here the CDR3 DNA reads TGTGCCAGCAGTCCAGGGTCGGGCACTGAAGCTTTCTTT.

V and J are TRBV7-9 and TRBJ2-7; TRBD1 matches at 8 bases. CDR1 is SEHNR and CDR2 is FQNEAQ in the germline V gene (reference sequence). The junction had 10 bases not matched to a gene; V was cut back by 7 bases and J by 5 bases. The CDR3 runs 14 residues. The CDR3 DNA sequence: TGTGCCAGCATCGATGGGACAGGTGGTCACGAGCAGTACTTC. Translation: CASIDGTGGHEQYF.

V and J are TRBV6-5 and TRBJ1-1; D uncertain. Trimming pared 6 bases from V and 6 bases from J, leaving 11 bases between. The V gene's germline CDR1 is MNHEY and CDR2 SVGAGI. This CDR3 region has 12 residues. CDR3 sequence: CASRPRSSEAFF. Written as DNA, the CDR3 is TGTGCCAGCAGGCCCCGGAGTTCTGAAGCTTTCTTT.

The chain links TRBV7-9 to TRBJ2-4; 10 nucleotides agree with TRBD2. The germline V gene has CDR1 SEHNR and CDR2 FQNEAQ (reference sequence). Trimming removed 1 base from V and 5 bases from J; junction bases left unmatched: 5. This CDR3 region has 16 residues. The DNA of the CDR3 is TGTGCCAGCAGCTTAGTCTCCCTAGCGGGGGAAAACATTCAGTACTTC. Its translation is CASSLVSLAGENIQYF.

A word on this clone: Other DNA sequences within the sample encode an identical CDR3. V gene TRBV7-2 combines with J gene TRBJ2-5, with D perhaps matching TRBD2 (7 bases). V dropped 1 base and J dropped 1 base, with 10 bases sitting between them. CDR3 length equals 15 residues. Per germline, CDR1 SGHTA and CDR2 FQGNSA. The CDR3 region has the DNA TGTGCCAGCAGCTTAGGGGGGGGGCCCCAAGAGACCCAGTACTTC. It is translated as CASSLGGGPQETQYF.

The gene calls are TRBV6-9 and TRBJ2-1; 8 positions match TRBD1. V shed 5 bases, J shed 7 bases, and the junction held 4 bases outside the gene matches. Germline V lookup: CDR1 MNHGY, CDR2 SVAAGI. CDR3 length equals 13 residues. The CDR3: CASSTGGSNEQFF. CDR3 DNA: TGTGCCAGCAGTACAGGGGGGTCGAATGAGCAGTTCTTC.

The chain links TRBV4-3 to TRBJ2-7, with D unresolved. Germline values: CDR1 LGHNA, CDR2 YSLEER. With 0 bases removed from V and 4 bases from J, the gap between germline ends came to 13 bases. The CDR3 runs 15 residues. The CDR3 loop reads CASSQDYVASYEQYF. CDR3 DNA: TGCGCCAGCAGCCAAGATTACGTGGCATCATACGAGCAGTACTTC.

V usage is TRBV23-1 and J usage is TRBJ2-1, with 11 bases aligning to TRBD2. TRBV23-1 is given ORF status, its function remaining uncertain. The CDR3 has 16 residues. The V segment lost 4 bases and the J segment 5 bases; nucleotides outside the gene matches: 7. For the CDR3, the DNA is TGCGCCAGCAGTCGGATTAGCGGGGGGGCCGACAATGAGCAGTTCTTC. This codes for CASSRISGGADNEQFF.

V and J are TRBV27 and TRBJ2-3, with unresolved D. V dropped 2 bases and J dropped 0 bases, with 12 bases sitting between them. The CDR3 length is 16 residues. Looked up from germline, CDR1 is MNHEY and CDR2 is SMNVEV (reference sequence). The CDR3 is CASSLVGGSSTDTQYF. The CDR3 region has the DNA TGTGCCAGCAGTTTAGTTGGCGGTTCCAGCACAGATACGCAGTATTTT.

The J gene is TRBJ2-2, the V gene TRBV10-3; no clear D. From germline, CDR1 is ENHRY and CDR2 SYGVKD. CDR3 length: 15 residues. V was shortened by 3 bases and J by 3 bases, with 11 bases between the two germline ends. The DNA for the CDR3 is TGTGCCATCAGTGACGTTTTGTGGGACACCGGGGAGCTGTTTTTT. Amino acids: CAISDVLWDTGELFF.

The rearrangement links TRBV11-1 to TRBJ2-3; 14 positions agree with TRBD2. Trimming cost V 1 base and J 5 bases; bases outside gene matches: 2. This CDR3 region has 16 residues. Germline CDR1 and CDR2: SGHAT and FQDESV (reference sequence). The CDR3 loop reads CASSLEGTSGGDTQYF. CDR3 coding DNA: TGTGCCAGCAGCTTAGAGGGGACTAGCGGGGGAGATACGCAGTATTTT.